The 12 T cell receptor beta chains presented below share a single source sample, sequenced in a study of blood T cell repertoires in COVID-19. TCRdb keeps only in-frame clones here, not all; method: immunoSEQ multiplex PCR. The sample lists roughly 69,000 clones, over 60% seen once, with approximately 5.6% in the top ten. The sample comprised peripheral blood. The source of these receptors is a human donor in a cohort sampled during active COVID-19.

This chain joins TRBV19 and TRBJ2-3, with TRBD1 matching 7 bases. In germline, CDR1 is LNHDA, CDR2 SQIVND (reference sequence). With 3 bases clipped from V and 2 bases from J, the junction kept 8 bases outside the gene matches. The CDR3 runs 16 residues. The CDR3 protein is CASSIERDRYTDTQYF. The CDR3 DNA is TGTGCCAGTAGTATTGAGAGGGACAGATACACAGATACGCAGTATTTT. The entire variable domain, with the rest obtained from reference TRBV19 and TRBJ2-3, is as follows: DGGITQSPKYLFRKEGQNVTLSCEQNLNHDAMYWYRQDPGQGLRLIYYSQIVNDFQKGDIAEGYSVSREKKESFPLTVTSAQKNPTAFYLCASSIERDRYTDTQYFGPGTRLTVL.

This clone was detected a few times. CDR3 region: CAWGQGPYEQYF. CDR3 nucleotides: TGTGCCTGGGGACAGGGCCCCTACGAGCAGTACTTC. The rearrangement uses TRBV30 and TRBJ2-7, with TRBD1 matching 8 bases. This CDR3 is built from 12 residues. Germline trimming cut 5 bases from V and 2 bases from J; bases unmatched to any gene: 2. Germline V gives CDR1 GTSNPN, CDR2 SVGIG (reference sequence).

This clone was seen a few times. The chain carries TRBV6-6 and TRBJ1-1; TRBD1 matches 7 bases. The V segment lost 5 bases and the J segment 3 bases; nucleotides outside the gene matches: 3. CDR1 is MNHNY and CDR2 is SVGAGI in the germline V gene (reference sequence). The CDR3 is 13 amino acids. CDR3 protein: CASSGTEDTEAFF. The CDR3 DNA reads as TGTGCCAGCAGTGGGACAGAGGACACTGAAGCTTTCTTT.

The CDR3 DNA reads as TGTGCCAGCAGTTTACAGTTATCTAGCACAGATACGCAGTATTTT. Protein sequence: CASSLQLSSTDTQYF. This chain connects TRBV27 to TRBJ2-3, with D unresolved. V lost 2 bases and J lost 0, with 9 bases in between. The germline V gene has CDR1 MNHEY and CDR2 SMNVEV (reference sequence). The CDR3 has 15 residues.

V is TRBV2 and J is TRBJ2-3, with 7 nucleotides matching TRBD1. Trimming cost V 6 bases and J 4 bases; bases outside gene matches: 4. CDR3 length: 13 amino acids. Germline V gives CDR1 SNHLY, CDR2 FYNNEI. This CDR3 reads CASSTTGADTQYF. DNA of the CDR3: TGTGCCAGCAGCACTACAGGGGCAGATACGCAGTATTTT.

This sequence joins TRBV5-8 and TRBJ1-4, with 9 nucleotides matching TRBD1. Germline values: CDR1 SGHTS, CDR2 YDEGEE. CDR3 length: 16 amino acids. V lost 4 bases, J lost 0 bases, and 4 bases stayed unmatched. The CDR3 DNA reads as TGTGCCAGCAGCCCGGGACAGGGCTCAACTAATGAAAAACTGTTTTTT. It encodes CASSPGQGSTNEKLFF.

This clone was seen a few times. The CDR3 protein is CASSPPTAQETQYF. The CDR3, as DNA: TGTGCCAGCTCACCCCCGACAGCACAAGAGACCCAGTACTTC. The J gene is TRBJ2-5, the V gene TRBV18, with D possibly being TRBD1 (5 bases). This CDR3 comprises 14 residues. Germline loops: CDR1 KGHSH, CDR2 LQKENI. With 3 bases removed from V and 2 bases from J, the gap between germline ends came to 10 bases.

This clone has a handful of counts. V and J are TRBV5-6 and TRBJ2-1, with TRBD2 matching over 11 bases. V lost 0 bases and J lost 0; bases outside the gene matches: 8. The CDR3 spans 19 residues. Germline CDR1 is SGHDT and CDR2 is YYEEEE. The CDR3 DNA is TGTGCCAGCAGCTTGGTTGCTAGCGGGGGGACACACTCCTACAATGAGCAGTTCTTC. Protein sequence: CASSLVASGGTHSYNEQFF.

A single count supports this clone. The chain employs TRBV5-4 and TRBJ2-5; D is uncertain. V lost 0 bases, J lost 1 base, and 10 bases lay in between. Germline V lookup: CDR1 SGHNT, CDR2 YYREEE (reference sequence). The CDR3 extends over 15 amino acids. CDR3 sequence (DNA): TGTGCCAGCAGCTTGGTTTCGGAGCCCCAAGAGACCCAGTACTTC. This sequence encodes CASSLVSEPQETQYF.

The gene calls are TRBV3-1 (or the pseudogene TRBV3-2) and TRBJ2-2; 8 bases match TRBD1. This CDR3 comprises 16 residues. The V gene's germline CDR1 is LGHDT and CDR2 YNNKEL (reference sequence). V lost 4 bases, J lost 1 base, and 5 bases stayed unmatched. The CDR3 loop reads CASSPGTGWNTGELFF. The CDR3 DNA follows: TGTGCCAGCAGCCCCGGGACAGGCTGGAACACCGGGGAGCTGTTTTTT.

The V call is TRBV5-1, the J call TRBJ1-2, with 10 bases fitting TRBD1. Germline V lookup: CDR1 SGHRS, CDR2 YFSETQ. The CDR3 is 14 amino acids. With V trimmed by 7 bases and J by 1 base, 4 bases remained unmatched. The CDR3 region has the DNA TGCGCCAGCGGTGACAGGGGGCATAACTATGGCTACACCTTC. It translates to CASGDRGHNYGYTF.

In regard to this clone: Other DNA sequences of this sample code for an identical CDR3. The gene calls are TRBV7-2 and TRBJ1-1; D is uncertain. The germline V gene encodes CDR1 SGHTA and CDR2 FQGNSA. The CDR3 extends over 14 amino acids. Between the trimmed V and J ends, which lost 1 base and 1 base, there was a span of 7 bases. This chain's CDR3 is CASSLDVRNTEAFF. CDR3 nucleotides: TGTGCCAGCAGCTTAGATGTCAGGAACACTGAAGCTTTCTTT.